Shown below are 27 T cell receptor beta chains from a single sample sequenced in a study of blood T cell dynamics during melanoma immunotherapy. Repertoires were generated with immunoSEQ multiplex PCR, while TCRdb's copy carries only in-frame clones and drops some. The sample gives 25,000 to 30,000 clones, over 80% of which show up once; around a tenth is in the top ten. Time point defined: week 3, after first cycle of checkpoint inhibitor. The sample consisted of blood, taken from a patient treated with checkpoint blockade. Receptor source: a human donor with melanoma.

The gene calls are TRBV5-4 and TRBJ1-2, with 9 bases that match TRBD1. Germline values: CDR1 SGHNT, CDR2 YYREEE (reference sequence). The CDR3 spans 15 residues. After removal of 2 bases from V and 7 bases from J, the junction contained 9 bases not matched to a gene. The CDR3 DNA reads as TGTGCCAGCAGCTTACAGGGGGCGCGATTATCTGGCTACACCTTC. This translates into CASSLQGARLSGYTF.

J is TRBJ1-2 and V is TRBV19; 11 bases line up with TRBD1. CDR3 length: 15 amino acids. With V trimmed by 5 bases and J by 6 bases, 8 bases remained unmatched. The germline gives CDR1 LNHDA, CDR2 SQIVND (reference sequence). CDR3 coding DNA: TGTGCCAGTAGTGTAACGGGGACAGGGGGTGATGGCTACACCTTC. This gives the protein CASSVTGTGGDGYTF.

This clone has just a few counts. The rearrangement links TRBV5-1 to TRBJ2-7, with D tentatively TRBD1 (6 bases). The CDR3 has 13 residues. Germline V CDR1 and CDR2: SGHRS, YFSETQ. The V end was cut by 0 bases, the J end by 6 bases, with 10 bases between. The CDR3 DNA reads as TGCGCCAGCAGCTTGGTTGCAGGGGCCGAGCAGTACTTC. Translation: CASSLVAGAEQYF.

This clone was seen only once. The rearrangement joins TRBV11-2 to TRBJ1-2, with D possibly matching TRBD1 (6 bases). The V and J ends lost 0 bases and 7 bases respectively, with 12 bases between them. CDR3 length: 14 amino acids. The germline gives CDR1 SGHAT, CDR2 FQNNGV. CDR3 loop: CASSLEGGIGGYTF. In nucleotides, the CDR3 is TGTGCCAGCAGCTTAGAAGGGGGAATCGGTGGCTACACCTTC. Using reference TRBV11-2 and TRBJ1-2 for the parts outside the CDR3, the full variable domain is EAGVAQSPRYKIIEKRQSVAFWCNPISGHATLYWYQQILGQGPKLLIQFQNNGVVDDSQLPKDRFSAERLKGVDSTLKIQPAKLEDSAVYLCASSLEGGIGGYTFGSGTRLTVV.

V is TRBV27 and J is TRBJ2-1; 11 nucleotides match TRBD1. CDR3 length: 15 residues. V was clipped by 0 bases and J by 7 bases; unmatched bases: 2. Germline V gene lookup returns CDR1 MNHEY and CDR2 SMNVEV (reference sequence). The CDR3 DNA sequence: TGTGCCAGCAGTTTATCGGACAGGGGGCTAAATGAGCAGTTCTTC. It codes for CASSLSDRGLNEQFF.

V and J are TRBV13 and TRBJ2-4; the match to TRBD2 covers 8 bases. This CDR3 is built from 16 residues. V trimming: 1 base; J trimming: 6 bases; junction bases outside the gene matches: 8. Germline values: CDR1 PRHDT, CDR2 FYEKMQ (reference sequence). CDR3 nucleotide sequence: TGTGCCAGCAGCTTAGCCCCCGGGGCGGGGGGAAACATTCAGTACTTC. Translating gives CASSLAPGAGGNIQYF.

The CDR3 sequence is CASSVGTWNGELFF. CDR3 nucleotides: TGTGCCAGTAGTGTCGGGACATGGAACGGGGAGCTGTTTTTT. The rearrangement links TRBV19 to TRBJ2-2; D perhaps matches TRBD1 (6 bases). The CDR3 totals 14 residues. Trimming pared 5 bases from V and 7 bases from J, leaving 14 bases between. CDR1 LNHDA and CDR2 SQIVND come from the germline V gene (reference sequence).

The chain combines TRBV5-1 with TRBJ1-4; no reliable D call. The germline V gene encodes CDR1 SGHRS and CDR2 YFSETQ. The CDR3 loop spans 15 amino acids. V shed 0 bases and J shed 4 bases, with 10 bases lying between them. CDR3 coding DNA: TGCGCCAGCAGCTTGGGAAGCGGACTTAATGAAAAACTGTTTTTT. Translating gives CASSLGSGLNEKLFF.

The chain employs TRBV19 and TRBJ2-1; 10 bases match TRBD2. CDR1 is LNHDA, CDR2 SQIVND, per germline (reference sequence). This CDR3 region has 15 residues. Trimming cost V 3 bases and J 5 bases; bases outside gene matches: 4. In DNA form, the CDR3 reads TGTGCCAGTAGTATTATCCTAGCGGGAGACAATGAGCAGTTCTTC. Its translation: CASSIILAGDNEQFF.

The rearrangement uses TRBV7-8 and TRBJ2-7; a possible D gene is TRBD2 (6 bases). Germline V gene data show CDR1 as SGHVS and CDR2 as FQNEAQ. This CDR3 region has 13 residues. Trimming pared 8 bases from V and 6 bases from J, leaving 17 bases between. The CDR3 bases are TGTGCCAGCCTCCCCGGCGGGGCGAGCGAGCAGTACTTC. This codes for CASLPGGASEQYF.

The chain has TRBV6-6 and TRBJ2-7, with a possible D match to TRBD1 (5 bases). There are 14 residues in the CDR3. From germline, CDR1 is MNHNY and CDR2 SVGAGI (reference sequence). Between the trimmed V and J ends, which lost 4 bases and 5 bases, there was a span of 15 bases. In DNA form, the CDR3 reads TGTGCCAGCAGTTGGTCCCAGGGCTTTGACGAGCAGTACTTC. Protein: CASSWSQGFDEQYF.

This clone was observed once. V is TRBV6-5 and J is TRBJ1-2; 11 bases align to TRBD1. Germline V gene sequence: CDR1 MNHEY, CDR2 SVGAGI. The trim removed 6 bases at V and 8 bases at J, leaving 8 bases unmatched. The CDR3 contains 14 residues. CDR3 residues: CASSETGQGGGYTF. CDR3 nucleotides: TGTGCCAGCAGCGAGACGGGACAGGGGGGAGGCTACACCTTC.

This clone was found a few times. DNA of the CDR3: TGTGCCAGCGGGACGGGACCCCAGAACACTGAAGCTTTCTTT. Its translation: CASGTGPQNTEAFF. The V call is TRBV7-8, the J call TRBJ1-1; D may be TRBD1 (5 bases). Germline CDR1 is SGHVS and CDR2 is FQNEAQ. V shed 8 bases and J shed 1 base, with 14 bases lying between them. This CDR3 has 14 residues.

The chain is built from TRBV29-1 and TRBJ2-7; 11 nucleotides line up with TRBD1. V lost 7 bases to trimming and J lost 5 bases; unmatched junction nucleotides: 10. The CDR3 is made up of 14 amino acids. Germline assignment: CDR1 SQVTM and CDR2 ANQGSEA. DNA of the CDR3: TGCAGCGCCACGGACAGGGGGCAGGGTAACGAGCAGTACTTC. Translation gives CSATDRGQGNEQYF.

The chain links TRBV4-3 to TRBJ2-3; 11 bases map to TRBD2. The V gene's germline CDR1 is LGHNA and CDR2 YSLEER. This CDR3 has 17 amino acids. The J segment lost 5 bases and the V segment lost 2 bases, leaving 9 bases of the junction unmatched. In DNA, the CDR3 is TGCGCCAGCAGCCAACTCTTTAGCGGGGGGGCCAAAGATACGCAGTATTTT. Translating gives CASSQLFSGGAKDTQYF.

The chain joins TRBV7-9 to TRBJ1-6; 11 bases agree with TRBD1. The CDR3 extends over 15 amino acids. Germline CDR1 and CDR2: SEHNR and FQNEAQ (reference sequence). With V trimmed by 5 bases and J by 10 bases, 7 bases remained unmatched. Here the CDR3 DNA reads TGTGCCAGCAGCCTATCCGGGACAGGGGGGTCACCCCTCCACTTT. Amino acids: CASSLSGTGGSPLHF.

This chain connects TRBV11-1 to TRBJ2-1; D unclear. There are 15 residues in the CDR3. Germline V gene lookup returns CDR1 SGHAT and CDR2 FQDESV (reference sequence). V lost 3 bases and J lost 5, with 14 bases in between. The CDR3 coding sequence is TGTGCCAGCAGCTTTGTCTCCGGTAGGGACAATGAGCAGTTCTTC. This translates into CASSFVSGRDNEQFF.

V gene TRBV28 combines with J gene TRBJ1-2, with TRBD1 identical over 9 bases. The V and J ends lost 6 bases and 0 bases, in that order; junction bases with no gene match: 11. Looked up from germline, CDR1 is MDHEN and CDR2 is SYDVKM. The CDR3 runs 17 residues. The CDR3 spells CASSRWDRDPANYGYTF. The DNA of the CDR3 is TGTGCCAGCAGCCGTTGGGACAGGGATCCAGCTAACTATGGCTACACCTTC.

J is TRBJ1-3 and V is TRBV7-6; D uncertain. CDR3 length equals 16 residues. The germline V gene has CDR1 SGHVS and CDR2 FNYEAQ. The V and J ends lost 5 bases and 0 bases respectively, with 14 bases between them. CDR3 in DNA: TGTGCCAGCAGCCTCGCCGGTCGGAACTCTGGAAACACCATATATTTT. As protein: CASSLAGRNSGNTIYF.

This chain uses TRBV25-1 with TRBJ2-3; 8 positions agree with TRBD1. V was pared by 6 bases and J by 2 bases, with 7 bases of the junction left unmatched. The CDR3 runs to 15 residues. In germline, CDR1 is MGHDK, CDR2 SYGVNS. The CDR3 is CASRGQGTYTDTQYF. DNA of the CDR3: TGTGCCAGCAGAGGACAGGGCACTTACACAGATACGCAGTATTTT.

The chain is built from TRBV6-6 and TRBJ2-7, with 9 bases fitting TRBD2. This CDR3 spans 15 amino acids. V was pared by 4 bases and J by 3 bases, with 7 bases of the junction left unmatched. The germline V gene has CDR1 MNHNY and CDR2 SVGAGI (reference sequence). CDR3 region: CASSSPGLANYEQYF. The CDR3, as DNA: TGTGCCAGCAGTTCGCCGGGACTAGCTAACTACGAGCAGTACTTC.

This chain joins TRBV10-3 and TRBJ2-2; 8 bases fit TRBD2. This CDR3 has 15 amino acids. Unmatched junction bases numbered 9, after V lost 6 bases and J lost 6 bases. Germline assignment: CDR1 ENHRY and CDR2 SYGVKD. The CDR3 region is CAIRLAEGEAGELFF. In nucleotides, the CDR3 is TGTGCCATCAGACTAGCGGAGGGGGAGGCCGGGGAGCTGTTTTTT.

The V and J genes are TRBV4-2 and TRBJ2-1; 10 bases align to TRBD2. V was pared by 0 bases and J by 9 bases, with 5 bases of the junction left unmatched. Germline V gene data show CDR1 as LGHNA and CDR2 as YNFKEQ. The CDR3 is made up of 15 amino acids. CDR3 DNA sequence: TGTGCCAGCAGCCAAGATCTAGCGGGAGTTTCTGAGCAGTTCTTC. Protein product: CASSQDLAGVSEQFF.

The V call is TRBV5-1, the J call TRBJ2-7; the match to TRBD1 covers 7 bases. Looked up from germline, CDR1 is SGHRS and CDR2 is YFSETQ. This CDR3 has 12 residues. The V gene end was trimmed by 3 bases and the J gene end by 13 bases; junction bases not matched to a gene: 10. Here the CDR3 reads CASSSSRDSLYF. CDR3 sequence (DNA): TGCGCCAGCAGCTCCTCCCGGGACAGCCTCTACTTC.

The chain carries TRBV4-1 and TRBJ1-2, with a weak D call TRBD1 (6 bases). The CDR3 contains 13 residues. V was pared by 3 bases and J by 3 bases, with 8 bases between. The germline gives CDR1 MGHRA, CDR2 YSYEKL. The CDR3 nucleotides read TGCGCCAGCAGCCAGGACAGATACTATGGCTACACCTTC. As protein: CASSQDRYYGYTF.

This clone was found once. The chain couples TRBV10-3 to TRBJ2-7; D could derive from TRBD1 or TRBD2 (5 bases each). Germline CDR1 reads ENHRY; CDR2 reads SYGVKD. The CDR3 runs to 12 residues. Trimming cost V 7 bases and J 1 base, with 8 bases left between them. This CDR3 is CAIKGESYEQYF. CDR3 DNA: TGTGCCATCAAAGGGGAGTCCTACGAGCAGTACTTC.

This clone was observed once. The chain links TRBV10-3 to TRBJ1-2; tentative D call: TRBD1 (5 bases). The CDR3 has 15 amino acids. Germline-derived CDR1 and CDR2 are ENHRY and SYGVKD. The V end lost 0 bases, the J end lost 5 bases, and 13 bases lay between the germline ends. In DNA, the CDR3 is TGTGCCATCAGTGAGTCGACGTCAGGGAGGTATGGCTACACCTTC. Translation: CAISESTSGRYGYTF.